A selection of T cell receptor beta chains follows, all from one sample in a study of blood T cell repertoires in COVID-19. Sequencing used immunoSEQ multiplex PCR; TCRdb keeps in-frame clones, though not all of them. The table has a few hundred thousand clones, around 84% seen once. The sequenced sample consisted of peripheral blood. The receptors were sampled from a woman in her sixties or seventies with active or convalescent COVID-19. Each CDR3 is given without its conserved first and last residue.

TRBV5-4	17	ASSSTPAAGTGGSQPQH
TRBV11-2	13	ASSRTAGSTDTQY
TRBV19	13	ASSIGRTVQETQY
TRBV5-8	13	ASSLGRAEDTEAF
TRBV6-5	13	ASSLAGRSGNTIY
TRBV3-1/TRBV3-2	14	ASSQAGTGGADTIY
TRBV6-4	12	ASSQTSGGYEQF
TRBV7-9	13	ASSLETGTLNEQY
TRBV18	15	ASSPQLPGTSGDTQY
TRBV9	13	ASSALDSRQETQY
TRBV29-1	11	SVYSSGANVLT
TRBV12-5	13	ASGPGQGFTDTQY
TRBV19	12	ASKTGQGNQPQH
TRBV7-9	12	ASSPDSSNQPQH
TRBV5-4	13	ASSRGQGTGNTIY
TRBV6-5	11	ASGDSARSPLH
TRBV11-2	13	TSSLAGTINEKLF
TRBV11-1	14	ASSFRTPAGGEKLF
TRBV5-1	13	ASSPLGPLANTIY
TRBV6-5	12	ASSYSEGNTEAF
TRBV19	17	ASKGFLGTPPIGTGELF
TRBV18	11	ASSPSEGDTIY
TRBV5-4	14	ASSLGEMQGAFGYT
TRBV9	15	ASSPAALVGDSQPQH
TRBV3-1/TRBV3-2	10	ASSPRIDTIY
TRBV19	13	ASSLRGGLNEKLF
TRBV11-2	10	ASSLQGNEQF
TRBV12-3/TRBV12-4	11	ASTNTGNYGYT
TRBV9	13	ASSVAAGPRDTIY
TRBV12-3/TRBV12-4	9	ASLLSDTQY
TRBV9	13	ASSGSGGYADTQY
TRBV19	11	ASKESQGNGYT
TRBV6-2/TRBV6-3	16	ASSYPTGQGYGTDTQY
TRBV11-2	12	ASSSGQGLRGYT
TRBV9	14	ASSVFSAGGHNEQF
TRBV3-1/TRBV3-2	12	ASSQAGSDYGYT
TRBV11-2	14	ASSSRGGLSYNEQF
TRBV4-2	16	ASSQDPGGGRTNEKLF
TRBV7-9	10	ASSPWTGLDT
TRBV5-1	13	ASRVPSGLGNTQY
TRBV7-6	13	ASSLQAGANQPQH
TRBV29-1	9	SEGENYGYT
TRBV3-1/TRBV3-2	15	ASSQDLTSGGHNEQF
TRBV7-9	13	ASSLEVDRAHGYT
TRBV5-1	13	ASSYPGTRSSEQF
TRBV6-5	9	ASSPADTQY
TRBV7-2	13	ASSLETSRTQEQY
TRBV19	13	ASSTSGVSNQPQH
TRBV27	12	ASSFWGGEETQY
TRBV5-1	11	ASSRTVNYGYT
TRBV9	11	ASSVNPHSEQF
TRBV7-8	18	ASSEGTSGGARVSRYEQY
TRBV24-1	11	ATSEGYDEKLF